The 26 T cell receptor beta chains reported below all come from one sample, sequenced in a study of blood T cell repertoires in COVID-19. Assay: immunoSEQ multiplex PCR; the TCRdb copy retains only in-frame clones and omits some. The table records some 110,000 clones, 87% of them present only once. Sequencing was performed on peripheral blood. The receptors were gathered from a man aged 45-65 years with acute or convalescent COVID-19.

This CDR3 is CASSYRREVTEAFF. The CDR3 DNA reads TGTGCCAGCAGTTACAGACGGGAGGTCACTGAAGCTTTCTTT. The rearrangement links TRBV6-5 to TRBJ1-1; no reliable D call. The CDR3 extends over 14 amino acids. V was shortened by 2 bases and J by 4 bases, with 11 bases between the two germline ends. Germline CDR1 reads MNHEY; CDR2 reads SVGAGI.

With respect to this clone: Other nucleotide sequences from this sample produce the same CDR3. V and J are TRBV5-6 and TRBJ2-1, with 12 bases fitting TRBD2. CDR1 and CDR2 (germline): SGHDT, YYEEEE. This CDR3 spans 15 amino acids. With V trimmed by 0 bases and J by 6 bases, 1 base remained unmatched. CDR3: CASSLGLAGVNEQFF. CDR3 nucleotides: TGTGCCAGCAGCTTGGGACTAGCGGGAGTCAATGAGCAGTTCTTC.

This clone occurred once. The rearrangement uses TRBV19 and TRBJ1-1, with D unresolved. Germline-derived CDR1 and CDR2 are LNHDA and SQIVND (reference sequence). V lost 2 bases, J lost 5 bases, and 9 bases lay in between. The CDR3 runs to 13 residues. Here the CDR3 DNA reads TGTGCCAGTAGTATAACCTTGCGGACTGAAGCTTTCTTT. It yields the protein CASSITLRTEAFF.

The chain employs TRBV6-5 and TRBJ2-5; 8 positions match TRBD2. The trim removed 6 bases at V and 1 base at J, leaving 7 bases unmatched. This CDR3 is built from 15 residues. Germline V gene lookup returns CDR1 MNHEY and CDR2 SVGAGI. The CDR3 region is CASSPGGRFQETQYF. The CDR3 bases are TGTGCCAGCAGCCCGGGGGGGCGGTTCCAAGAGACCCAGTACTTC.

The chain carries TRBV18 and TRBJ2-5, with D tentatively TRBD2 (5 bases). V was trimmed by 3 bases and J by 4 bases, leaving 15 bases between them. The germline V gene encodes CDR1 KGHSH and CDR2 LQKENI. The CDR3 length is 15 residues. The CDR3 sequence is CASSPGFGVGETQYF. As DNA, the CDR3 is TGTGCCAGCTCACCCGGTTTCGGGGTTGGAGAGACCCAGTACTTC.

The CDR3 DNA follows: TGTGCCAGCAGCTTGGCCGACAGGGGGACAGAGACCCAGTACTTC. Translating gives CASSLADRGTETQYF. The V call is TRBV5-4, the J call TRBJ2-5; the match to TRBD1 covers 9 bases. This CDR3 region has 15 residues. CDR1 is SGHNT and CDR2 is YYREEE in the germline V gene (reference sequence). Unmatched junction bases numbered 4, after V lost 0 bases and J lost 4 bases. Complete variable domain (other parts from reference TRBV5-4 and TRBJ2-5): ETGVTQSPTHLIKTRGQQVTLRCSSQSGHNTVSWYQQALGQGPQFIFQYYREEENGRGNFPPRFSGLQFPNYSSELNVNALELDDSALYLCASSLADRGTETQYFGPGTRLLVL.

Comment on this clone: One junction end does not reproduce the germline sequence, and a read error may be involved. V gene TRBV6-5 combines with J gene TRBJ2-1; TRBD2 agrees at 8 bases. The V gene's germline CDR1 is MNHEY and CDR2 SVGAGI. This CDR3 is 13 amino acids long. CDR3 region: CASSLGGGFGSLF. Written as DNA, the CDR3 is TGTGCCAGCAGTCTTGGCGGGGGGTTTGGTTCGCTCTTC.

The J gene is TRBJ2-4, the V gene TRBV21-1; the D call TRBD2 from the table was never checked on the DNA. TRBV21-1 is an annotated pseudogene. The CDR3 is 18 amino acids. CDR3: CASSRGTSGGLAKNIQYF. The DNA of the CDR3 is TGTGCCAGCAGCAGGGGGACTAGCGGGGGGCTAGCCAAAAACATTCAGTACTTC.

The chain joins TRBV2 to TRBJ1-3; 10 bases agree with TRBD1. Germline V gene lookup returns CDR1 SNHLY and CDR2 FYNNEI. The CDR3 sequence is 15 residues long. Losses at the gene ends were 5 bases for V and 4 bases for J; bases not matched to a gene: 5. Here the CDR3 reads CASSPDRGQGNTIYF. CDR3 in DNA: TGTGCCAGCAGTCCTGACAGGGGGCAAGGAAACACCATATATTTT.

The genes are TRBV18 and TRBJ2-5, with TRBD1 identical over 10 bases. This CDR3 is built from 16 residues. Germline CDR1 reads KGHSH; CDR2 reads LQKENI. V lost 3 bases to trimming and J lost 4 bases; unmatched junction nucleotides: 8. The CDR3 region is CASSPYPGQGGETQYF. The DNA for the CDR3 is TGTGCCAGCTCACCCTACCCCGGACAGGGGGGAGAGACCCAGTACTTC.

The chain has TRBV5-1 and TRBJ2-1; D is unclear. Trimming left V 4 bases short and J 2 bases short, with 16 bases between. CDR3 length: 16 amino acids. Per germline, CDR1 SGHRS and CDR2 YFSETQ. The CDR3 sequence: CASSKEPGLPYNEQFF. In nucleotides, the CDR3 is TGCGCCAGCAGCAAGGAACCGGGTCTTCCCTACAATGAGCAGTTCTTC.

This chain connects TRBV18 to TRBJ2-1, with TRBD1 matching 9 bases. CDR1 and CDR2 (germline): KGHSH, LQKENI. V was clipped by 3 bases and J by 3 bases; unmatched bases: 3. This CDR3 region has 15 residues. The CDR3 sequence: CASSPGQGFYNEQFF. The CDR3 region has the DNA TGTGCCAGCTCACCGGGACAGGGTTTCTACAATGAGCAGTTCTTC.

The chain joins TRBV29-1 to TRBJ2-1; D is unresolved. V lost 7 bases to trimming and J lost 5 bases, with 12 bases between them. The CDR3 length is 12 residues. CDR1 is SQVTM and CDR2 is ANQGSEA in the germline V gene. The CDR3 loop is CSADIYNNEQFF. The DNA of the CDR3 is TGCAGCGCCGACATTTATAACAATGAGCAGTTCTTC.

The J gene is TRBJ2-1, the V gene TRBV18; tentatively, D is TRBD2 (6 bases). Germline lookup yields CDR1 KGHSH and CDR2 LQKENI. Trimming shortened V by 3 bases and J by 6 bases, and 9 bases separated the two germline ends. The CDR3 is 13 residues long. The CDR3: CASSPAGRNEQFF. As DNA, the CDR3 is TGTGCCAGCTCACCTGCGGGACGCAATGAGCAGTTCTTC.

This clone has a handful of counts. This chain connects TRBV21-1 to TRBJ1-2; the table gives TRBD1 as D, unverified against the DNA. TRBV21-1 is a pseudogene segment. The CDR3 extends over 14 amino acids. The CDR3 loop reads CASSGTPANYGYTF. CDR3 DNA sequence: TGTGCCAGCAGCGGGACACCGGCTAACTATGGCTACACCTTC.

This chain connects TRBV10-3 to TRBJ2-7; TRBD2 matches at 8 bases. The germline CDR1 and CDR2 sequences are ENHRY and SYGVKD. Trimming cost V 2 bases and J 4 bases; bases outside gene matches: 7. CDR3 size: 15 residues. CDR3 coding DNA: TGTGCCATCAGTGAGGAGGTAGCGGGACCTTACGAGCAGTACTTC. Its translation is CAISEEVAGPYEQYF.

This chain uses TRBV28 with TRBJ2-7; D is unresolved. The CDR3 is 17 amino acids. The germline V and J ends were trimmed by 2 bases and 0 bases, with 17 bases remaining between them. Per germline, CDR1 MDHEN and CDR2 SYDVKM. The chain's CDR3 is CASSLNWSLKSSYEQYF. DNA for the CDR3: TGTGCCAGCAGTTTAAATTGGAGCTTGAAGAGCTCCTACGAGCAGTACTTC.

The V gene is TRBV2, the J gene TRBJ2-3; no definite D call. Germline CDR1 SNHLY, CDR2 FYNNEI. V dropped 3 bases and J dropped 4 bases, with 5 bases sitting between them. The CDR3 runs 12 residues. The CDR3 DNA reads as TGTGCCAGCAGTGACCTCCCAGATACGCAGTATTTT. Translated: CASSDLPDTQYF. Based on the CDR3 plus reference TRBV2 and TRBJ2-3, the full variable domain is EPEVTQTPSHQVTQMGQEVILRCVPISNHLYFYWYRQILGQKVEFLVSFYNNEISEKSEIFDDQFSVERPDGSNFTLKIRSTKLEDSAMYFCASSDLPDTQYFGPGTRLTVL.

This chain links TRBV2 with TRBJ2-7; no definite D call. Germline assignment: CDR1 SNHLY and CDR2 FYNNEI. This CDR3 has 13 residues. With 3 bases removed from V and 0 bases from J, the gap between germline ends came to 6 bases. The DNA for the CDR3 is TGTGCCAGCAGTGACCAGGCCTCCTACGAGCAGTACTTC. This sequence encodes CASSDQASYEQYF.

The chain uses TRBV4-2 and TRBJ2-5; possible D gene TRBD1, 6 bases. CDR3 size: 15 residues. From germline, CDR1 is LGHNA and CDR2 YNFKEQ. V shed 1 base and J shed 2 bases, with 11 bases lying between them. CDR3 DNA sequence: TGTGCCAGCAGCCAAGCAGGGGAGCTACAAGAGACCCAGTACTTC. It is translated as CASSQAGELQETQYF.

This chain connects TRBV19 to TRBJ2-7; a possible D gene is TRBD1 (6 bases). Trimming cost V 1 base and J 3 bases, with 10 bases left between them. Per the germline V gene, CDR1 is LNHDA and CDR2 is SQIVND (reference sequence). This CDR3 has 14 residues. The CDR3 DNA sequence: TGTGCCAGTAGTATAGTTGGGGGCCGCTACGAGCAGTACTTC. Residues: CASSIVGGRYEQYF.

This chain uses TRBV4-1 with TRBJ2-7; D not resolved. The ends were cut back, 4 bases at V and 3 bases at J, with 10 bases in the middle. Germline CDR1 reads MGHRA; CDR2 reads YSYEKL. This CDR3 comprises 13 residues. The DNA of the CDR3 is TGCGCCAGCAGCCTTATCGGTTTCTACGAGCAGTACTTC. Amino acids: CASSLIGFYEQYF.

V gene TRBV2 combines with J gene TRBJ2-2; maybe TRBD1 (6 bases). Germline V gene data show CDR1 as SNHLY and CDR2 as FYNNEI. V lost 4 bases and J lost 6, with 21 bases in between. This CDR3 has 17 amino acids. CDR3 bases: TGTGCCAGCAGTGGATTGGGGTGGCAGGGGCCAGCCGGGGAGCTGTTTTTT. This sequence encodes CASSGLGWQGPAGELFF.

The chain has TRBV6-6 and TRBJ1-2, with 9 bases lining up with TRBD1. There are 13 residues in the CDR3. Germline-derived CDR1 and CDR2 are MNHNY and SVGAGI (reference sequence). V shed 8 bases and J 8 bases; nucleotides not matched to a gene: 9. CDR3 sequence: CASHYTGGGGYTF. CDR3 in DNA: TGTGCCAGCCACTATACAGGGGGCGGGGGCTACACCTTC.

The sample holds one count of this clone. The chain is built from TRBV28 and TRBJ1-4, with D possibly being TRBD1 (5 bases). The CDR3 is 14 amino acids. Germline V gene sequence: CDR1 MDHEN, CDR2 SYDVKM. V lost 8 bases to trimming and J lost 2 bases, with 12 bases between them. In nucleotides, the CDR3 is TGTGCCAGCTACTTGGGGGGTACTAATGAAAAACTGTTTTTT. This sequence encodes CASYLGGTNEKLFF. Combining the CDR3 with reference TRBV28 and TRBJ1-4 gives the whole variable domain DVKVTQSSRYLVKRTGEKVFLECVQDMDHENMFWYRQDPGLGLRLIYFSYDVKMKEKGDIPEGYSVSREKKERFSLILESASTNQTSMYLCASYLGGTNEKLFFGSGTQLSVL.

The chain links TRBV3-1 (or the pseudogene TRBV3-2) to TRBJ2-2; TRBD2 matches 7 bases. Germline CDR1 is LGHDT and CDR2 is YNNKEL (reference sequence). V was pared by 3 bases and J by 5 bases, with 3 bases of the junction left unmatched. This CDR3 has 14 amino acids. For the CDR3, the DNA is TGTGCCAGCAGCCAGGAGCGGGAAACCGGGGAGCTGTTTTTT. This sequence encodes CASSQERETGELFF.